These T cell receptor beta chains were read from a single sample in a study of T cell repertoires in cytomegalovirus infection. These receptors have no known antigen. MiXCR, run by TCRdb on the reads, gives a single entry per CDR3 protein. The repertoire has under 850,000 distinct CDR3 sequences, roughly 33% of them found once; the top ten carry roughly 20%. The sequencing here drew on cultured PBMCs, taken from culture after CMV antigen stimulation. These receptors were taken from a human donor in good health (CMV status not recorded). Some clones in this sample may be carry-over from other donors' samples. CDR3s include the opening cysteine and the closing phenylalanine or tryptophan. A D gene is named only where the DNA matches it firmly. Some rows have no size entry. The others give once, few or many, or a class for an expanded clone.

>TRBV2|-|TRBJ2-7|TRBD1
CASSEAQRTGIYEQYF
TGTGCCAGCAGTGAAGCGCAACGGACAGGAATCTACGAGCAGTACTTC
>TRBV7-6|-|TRBJ2-1|-
CASSYGADEQFF
TGTGCCAGCAGCTACGGCGCCGATGAGCAGTTCTTC
>TRBV28|few|TRBJ2-7|TRBD2
CASSPTRRGSEEQYF
TGTGCCAGCAGTCCTACTCGGCGGGGGTCGGAGGAGCAGTACTTC
>TRBV7-8|-|TRBJ1-1|-
CASSPHRDGNTEAFF
TGTGCCAGCAGCCCCCACAGGGATGGGAACACTGAAGCTTTCTTT
>TRBV6-1|medium-sized|TRBJ1-1|TRBD1
CASSPTGSGTEAFF
TGTGCCAGCAGCCCGACAGGGTCGGGCACTGAAGCTTTCTTT
>TRBV6-2/TRBV6-3|-|TRBJ1-2|-
CASTLGIGYTF
TGTGCCAGCACCCTGGGGATTGGCTACACCTTC
>TRBV28|-|TRBJ1-6|-
CASSVSSPLHF
TGTGCCAGCAGTGTCAGTTCACCCCTCCACTTT
>TRBV19|-|TRBJ1-3|-
CASSRTDAIYF
TGTGCCAGTAGTAGAACGGACGCCATATATTTT
>TRBV2|-|TRBJ2-2|-
CASSGQMNTGELFF
TGTGCCAGCTCTGGGCAGATGAACACCGGGGAGCTGTTTTTT
>TRBV7-9|many|TRBJ2-5|-
CASSLAEIQETQYF
TGTGCCAGCAGCCTTGCGGAGATTCAAGAGACCCAGTACTTC
>TRBV11-2|few|TRBJ2-3|TRBD2
CASSPAGVTDTQYF
TGTGCCAGCAGCCCAGCGGGGGTCACAGATACGCAGTATTTT
>TRBV4-1|once|TRBJ2-7|-
CASSQDATDRGYEQYF
TGCGCCAGCAGCCAAGATGCAACCGACCGGGGCTACGAGCAGTACTTC
>TRBV6-1|-|TRBJ2-7|TRBD2
CASSEWGGDTYEQYF
TGTGCCAGCAGTGAATGGGGGGGGGATACCTACGAGCAGTACTTC
>TRBV6-1|-|TRBJ2-3|-
CASTPRLTDTQYF
TGTGCCAGCACCCCGAGACTCACAGATACGCAGTATTTT
>TRBV12-3/TRBV12-4|-|TRBJ1-3|-
CASQWGSGNTIYF
TGTGCCAGCCAATGGGGAAGTGGAAACACCATATATTTT
>TRBV7-6|few|TRBJ2-1|-
CASSHLYGRLNEQFF
TGTGCCAGCAGCCACCTTTATGGACGGTTAAATGAGCAGTTCTTC
>TRBV6-2/TRBV6-3|many|TRBJ2-7|-
CASTATVRPYEQYF
TGTGCCAGCACCGCAACCGTAAGACCCTACGAGCAGTACTTC
>TRBV5-1|-|TRBJ1-4|TRBD1
CASSSTGIGEKLFF
TGCGCCAGCAGCTCGACAGGGATTGGTGAAAAACTGTTTTTT
>TRBV30|-|TRBJ2-5|-
CAWCNEYQETQYF
TGTGCCTGGTGTAATGAGTACCAAGAGACCCAGTACTTC
>TRBV7-2|-|TRBJ2-1|TRBD2
CASRRDSGRDEQFF
TGTGCCAGCAGGAGGGATAGCGGGAGAGATGAGCAGTTCTTC
>TRBV3-1|few|TRBJ2-7|-
CASSPPGAGIEQYF
TGTGCCAGCAGCCCACCCGGGGCAGGGATCGAGCAGTACTTC
>TRBV2|-|TRBJ2-5|-
CASAGAGAETQYF
TGTGCCAGCGCAGGGGCAGGGGCAGAGACCCAGTACTTC
>TRBV12-3/TRBV12-4|many|TRBJ2-7|-
CASSFLHEQYF
TGTGCCAGCAGTTTCCTCCACGAGCAGTACTTC
>TRBV7-9|few|TRBJ2-5|TRBD2
CASSSESGRPRETQYF
TGTGCCAGCAGCTCCGAGAGCGGGAGGCCCCGGGAGACCCAGTACTTC
>TRBV7-9|-|TRBJ2-3|-
CASSPGGVTDTQYF
TGTGCCAGCAGCCCAGGGGGGGTCACAGATACGCAGTATTTT
>TRBV27|few|TRBJ2-1|-
CASRPPGAPYNEQFF
TGTGCCAGCAGGCCCCCGGGCGCCCCCTACAATGAGCAGTTCTTC
>TRBV7-2|many|TRBJ1-3|-
CASSFQARSGNTIYF
TGTGCCAGCAGCTTTCAGGCCCGCTCTGGAAACACCATATATTTT
>TRBV2|-|TRBJ1-1|-
CASSVLLIRNTEAFF
TGTGCCAGCAGTGTTTTGCTGATAAGGAACACTGAAGCTTTCTTT
>TRBV7-8|-|TRBJ1-3|-
CASSLGLESSGNTIYF
TGTGCCAGCAGCTTAGGGCTGGAGAGCTCTGGAAACACCATATATTTT
>TRBV6-2/TRBV6-3|-|TRBJ2-7|-
CASSYSESSQYF
TGTGCCAGCAGTTACTCAGAAAGTTCCCAGTACTTC
>TRBV24-1|-|TRBJ1-2|-
CATSDPGLGYGYTF
TGTGCCACCAGTGACCCTGGACTCGGCTATGGCTACACCTTC
>TRBV20-1|-|TRBJ2-1|-
CSARDRRRGYNEQFF
TGCAGTGCTAGAGATCGGCGAAGGGGCTACAATGAGCAGTTCTTC
>TRBV5-1|-|TRBJ1-2|-
CANSLGGEVYGYTF
TGCGCCAACAGCTTGGGCGGAGAGGTCTATGGCTACACCTTC
>TRBV4-3|many|TRBJ2-1|TRBD2
CASSQGAVLREGLDEQFF
TGCGCCAGCAGCCAAGGGGCTGTGTTGCGGGAGGGCCTGGATGAGCAGTTCTTC
>TRBV7-6|many|TRBJ2-5|-
CASSLALAPQETQYF
TGTGCCAGCAGCTTAGCGCTAGCGCCACAAGAGACCCAGTACTTC
>TRBV7-6|many|TRBJ2-7|TRBD1
CASSLRQGFTYEQYF
TGTGCCAGCAGCCTAAGACAGGGCTTCACCTACGAGCAGTACTTC
>TRBV14|once|TRBJ2-1|-
CASSQDTRWQFF
TGTGCCAGCAGCCAAGACACGCGCTGGCAGTTCTTC